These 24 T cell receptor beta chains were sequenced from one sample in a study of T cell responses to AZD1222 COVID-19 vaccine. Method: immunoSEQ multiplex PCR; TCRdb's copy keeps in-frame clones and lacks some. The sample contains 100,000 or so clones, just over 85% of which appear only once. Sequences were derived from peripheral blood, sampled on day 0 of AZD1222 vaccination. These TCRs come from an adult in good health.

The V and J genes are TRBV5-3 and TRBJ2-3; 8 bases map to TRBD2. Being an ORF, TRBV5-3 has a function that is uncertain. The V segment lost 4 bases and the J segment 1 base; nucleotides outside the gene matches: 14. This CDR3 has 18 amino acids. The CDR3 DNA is TGTGCCAGAAGCCACAGGGAAGCGGGAGAGACGGGCACAGATACGCAGTATTTT. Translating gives CARSHREAGETGTDTQYF.

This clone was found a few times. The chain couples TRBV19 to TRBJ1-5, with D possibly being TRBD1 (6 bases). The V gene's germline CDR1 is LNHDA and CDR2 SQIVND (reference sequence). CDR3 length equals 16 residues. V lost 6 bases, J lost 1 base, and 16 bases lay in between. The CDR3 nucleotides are TGTGCCAGTAGCCATGACAGGACGGGGAGCAATCAGCCCCAGCATTTT. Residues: CASSHDRTGSNQPQHF.

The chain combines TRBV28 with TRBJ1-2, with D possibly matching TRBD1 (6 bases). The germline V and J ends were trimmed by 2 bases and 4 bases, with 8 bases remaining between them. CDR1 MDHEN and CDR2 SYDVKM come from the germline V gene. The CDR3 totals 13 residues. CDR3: CASSLRGIYGYTF. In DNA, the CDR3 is TGTGCCAGCAGTTTAAGGGGGATCTATGGCTACACCTTC.

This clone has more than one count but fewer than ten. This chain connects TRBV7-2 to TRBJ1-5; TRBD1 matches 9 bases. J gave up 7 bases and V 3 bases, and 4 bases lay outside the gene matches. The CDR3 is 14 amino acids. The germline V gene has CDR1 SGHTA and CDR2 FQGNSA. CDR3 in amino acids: CASSFTGGGQPQHF. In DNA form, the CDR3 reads TGTGCCAGCAGCTTTACAGGGGGCGGCCAGCCCCAGCATTTT.

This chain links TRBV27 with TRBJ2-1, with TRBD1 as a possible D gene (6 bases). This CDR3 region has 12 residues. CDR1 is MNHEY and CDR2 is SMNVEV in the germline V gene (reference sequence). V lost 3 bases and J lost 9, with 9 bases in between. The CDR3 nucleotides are TGTGCCAGCAGTTTGGGCAGGGGTGAGCAGTTCTTC. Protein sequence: CASSLGRGEQFF.

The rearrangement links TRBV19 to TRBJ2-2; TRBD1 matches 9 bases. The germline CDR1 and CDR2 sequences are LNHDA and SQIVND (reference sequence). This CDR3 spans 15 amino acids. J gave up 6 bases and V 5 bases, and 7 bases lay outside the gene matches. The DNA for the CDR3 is TGTGCCAGTAGTGGTACAGGGGGCGTCTCCGGGGAGCTGTTTTTT. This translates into CASSGTGGVSGELFF. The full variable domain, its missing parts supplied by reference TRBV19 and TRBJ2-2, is DGGITQSPKYLFRKEGQNVTLSCEQNLNHDAMYWYRQDPGQGLRLIYYSQIVNDFQKGDIAEGYSVSREKKESFPLTVTSAQKNPTAFYLCASSGTGGVSGELFFGEGSRLTVL.

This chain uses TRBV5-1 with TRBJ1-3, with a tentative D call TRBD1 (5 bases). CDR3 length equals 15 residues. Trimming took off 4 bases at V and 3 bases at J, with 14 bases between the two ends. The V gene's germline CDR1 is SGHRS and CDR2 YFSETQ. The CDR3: CASSLRGSGGNTIYF. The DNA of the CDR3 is TGCGCCAGCAGCCTCCGGGGGTCGGGTGGAAACACCATATATTTT.

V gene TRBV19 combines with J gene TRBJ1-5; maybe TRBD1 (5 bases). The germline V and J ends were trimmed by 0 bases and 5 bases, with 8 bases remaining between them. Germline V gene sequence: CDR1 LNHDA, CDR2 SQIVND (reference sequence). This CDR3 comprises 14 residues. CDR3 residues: CASSIDWGDQPQHF. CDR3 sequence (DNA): TGTGCCAGTAGTATAGATTGGGGCGATCAGCCCCAGCATTTT. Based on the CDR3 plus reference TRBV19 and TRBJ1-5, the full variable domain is DGGITQSPKYLFRKEGQNVTLSCEQNLNHDAMYWYRQDPGQGLRLIYYSQIVNDFQKGDIAEGYSVSREKKESFPLTVTSAQKNPTAFYLCASSIDWGDQPQHFGDGTRLSIL.

CDR3 in amino acids: CASSLFGFKTKNTEAFF. CDR3 nucleotide sequence: TGTGCCAGCAGCTTGTTCGGTTTTAAGACTAAGAACACTGAAGCTTTCTTT. The rearrangement uses TRBV11-2 and TRBJ1-1; D is undetermined. Germline assignment: CDR1 SGHAT and CDR2 FQNNGV. This CDR3 is built from 17 residues. The V end was cut by 3 bases, the J end by 1 base, with 18 bases between.

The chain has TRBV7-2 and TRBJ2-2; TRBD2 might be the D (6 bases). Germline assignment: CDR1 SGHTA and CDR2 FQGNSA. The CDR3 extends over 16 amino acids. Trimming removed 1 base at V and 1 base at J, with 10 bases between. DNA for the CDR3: TGTGCCAGCAGCTTAGTGGGGGGTTGGAACACCGGGGAGCTGTTTTTT. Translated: CASSLVGGWNTGELFF.

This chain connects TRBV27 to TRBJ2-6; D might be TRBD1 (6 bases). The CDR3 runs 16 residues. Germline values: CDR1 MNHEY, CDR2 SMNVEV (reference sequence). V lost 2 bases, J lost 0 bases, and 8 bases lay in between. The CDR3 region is CASSLEGGSGANVLTF. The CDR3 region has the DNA TGTGCCAGCAGTTTAGAAGGGGGCTCTGGGGCCAACGTCCTGACTTTC.

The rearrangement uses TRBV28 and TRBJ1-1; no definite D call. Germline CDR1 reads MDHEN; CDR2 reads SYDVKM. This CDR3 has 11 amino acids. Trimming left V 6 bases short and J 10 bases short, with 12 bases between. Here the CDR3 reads CASRNMGVAFF. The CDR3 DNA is TGTGCCAGCAGAAATATGGGCGTAGCTTTCTTT.

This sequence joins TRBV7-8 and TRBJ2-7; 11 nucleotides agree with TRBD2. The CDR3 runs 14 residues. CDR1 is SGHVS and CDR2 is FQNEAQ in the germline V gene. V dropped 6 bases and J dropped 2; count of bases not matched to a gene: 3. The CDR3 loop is CASSMGLAAYEQYF. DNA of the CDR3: TGTGCCAGCAGTATGGGACTAGCGGCCTACGAGCAGTACTTC.

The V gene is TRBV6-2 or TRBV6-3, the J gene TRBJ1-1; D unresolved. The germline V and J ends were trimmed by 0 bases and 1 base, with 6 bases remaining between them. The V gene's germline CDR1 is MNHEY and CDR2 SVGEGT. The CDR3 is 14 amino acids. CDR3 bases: TGTGCCAGCAGTTACTCATGGACGAACACTGAAGCTTTCTTT. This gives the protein CASSYSWTNTEAFF.

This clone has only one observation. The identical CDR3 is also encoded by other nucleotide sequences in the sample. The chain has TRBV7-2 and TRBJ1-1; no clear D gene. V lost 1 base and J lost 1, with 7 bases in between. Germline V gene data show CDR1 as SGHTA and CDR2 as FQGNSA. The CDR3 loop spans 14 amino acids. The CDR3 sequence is CASSLGAGNTEAFF. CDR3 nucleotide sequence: TGTGCCAGCAGCTTAGGGGCAGGGAACACTGAAGCTTTCTTT.

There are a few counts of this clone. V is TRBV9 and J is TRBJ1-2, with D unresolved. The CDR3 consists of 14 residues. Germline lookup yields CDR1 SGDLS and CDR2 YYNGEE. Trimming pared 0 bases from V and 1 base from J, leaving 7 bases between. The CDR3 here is CASSVGNSNYGYTF. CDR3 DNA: TGTGCCAGCAGCGTAGGGAACAGTAACTATGGCTACACCTTC.

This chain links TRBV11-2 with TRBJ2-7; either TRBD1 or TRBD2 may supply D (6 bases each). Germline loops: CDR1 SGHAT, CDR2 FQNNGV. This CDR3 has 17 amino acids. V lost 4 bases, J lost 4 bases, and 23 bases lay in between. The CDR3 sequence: CASSSYGKRGAGYEQYF. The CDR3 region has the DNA TGTGCCAGCAGCTCCTATGGGAAGAGGGGGGCAGGGTACGAGCAGTACTTC.

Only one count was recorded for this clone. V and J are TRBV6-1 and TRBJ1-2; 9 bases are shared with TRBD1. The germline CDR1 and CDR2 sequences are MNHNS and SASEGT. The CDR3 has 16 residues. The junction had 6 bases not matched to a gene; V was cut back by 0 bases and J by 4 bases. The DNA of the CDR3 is TGTGCCAGCAGTGAAGCGACAGGGGGATCAGGCTATGGCTACACCTTC. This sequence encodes CASSEATGGSGYGYTF.

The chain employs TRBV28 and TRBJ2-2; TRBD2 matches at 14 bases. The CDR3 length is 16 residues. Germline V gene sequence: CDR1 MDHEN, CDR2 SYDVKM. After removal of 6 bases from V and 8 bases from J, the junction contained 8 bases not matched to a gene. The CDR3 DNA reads TGTGCCAGCAGGAAGGGACTAGCGGGAGTCCCGGGGGAGCTGTTTTTT. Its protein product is CASRKGLAGVPGELFF.

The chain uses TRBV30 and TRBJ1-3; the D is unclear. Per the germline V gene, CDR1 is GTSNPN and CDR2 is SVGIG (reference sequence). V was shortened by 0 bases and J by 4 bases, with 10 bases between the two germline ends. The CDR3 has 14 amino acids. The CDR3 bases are TGTGCCTGGAGTGTGCGAGTATTCGGAAACACCATATATTTT. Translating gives CAWSVRVFGNTIYF.

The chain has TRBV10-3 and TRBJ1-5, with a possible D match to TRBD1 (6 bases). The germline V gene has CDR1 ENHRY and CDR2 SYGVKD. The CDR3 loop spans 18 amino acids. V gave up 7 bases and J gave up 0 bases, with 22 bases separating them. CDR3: CAITPGAKQKTSNQPQHF. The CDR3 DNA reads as TGTGCCATCACCCCGGGGGCAAAGCAGAAAACTAGCAATCAGCCCCAGCATTTT.

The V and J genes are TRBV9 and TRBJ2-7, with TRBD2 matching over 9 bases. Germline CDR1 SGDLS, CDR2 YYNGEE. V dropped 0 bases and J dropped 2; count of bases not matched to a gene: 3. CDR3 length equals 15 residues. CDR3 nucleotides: TGTGCCAGCAGCGTAGGAGCGGGAGGCACCTACGAGCAGTACTTC. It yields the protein CASSVGAGGTYEQYF.

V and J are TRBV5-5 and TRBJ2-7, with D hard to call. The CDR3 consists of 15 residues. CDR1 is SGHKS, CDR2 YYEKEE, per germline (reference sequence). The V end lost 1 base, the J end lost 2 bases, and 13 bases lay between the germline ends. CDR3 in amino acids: CASSLLGEFPYEQYF. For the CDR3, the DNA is TGTGCCAGCAGCTTGTTGGGTGAATTCCCCTACGAGCAGTACTTC.

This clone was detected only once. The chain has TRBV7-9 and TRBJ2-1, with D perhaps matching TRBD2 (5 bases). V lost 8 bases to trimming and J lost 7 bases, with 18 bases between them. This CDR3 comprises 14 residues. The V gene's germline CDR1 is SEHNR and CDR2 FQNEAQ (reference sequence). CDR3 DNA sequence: TGTGCCAGCGGAACCGACTATGGTAGGAATGAGCAGTTCTTC. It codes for CASGTDYGRNEQFF.